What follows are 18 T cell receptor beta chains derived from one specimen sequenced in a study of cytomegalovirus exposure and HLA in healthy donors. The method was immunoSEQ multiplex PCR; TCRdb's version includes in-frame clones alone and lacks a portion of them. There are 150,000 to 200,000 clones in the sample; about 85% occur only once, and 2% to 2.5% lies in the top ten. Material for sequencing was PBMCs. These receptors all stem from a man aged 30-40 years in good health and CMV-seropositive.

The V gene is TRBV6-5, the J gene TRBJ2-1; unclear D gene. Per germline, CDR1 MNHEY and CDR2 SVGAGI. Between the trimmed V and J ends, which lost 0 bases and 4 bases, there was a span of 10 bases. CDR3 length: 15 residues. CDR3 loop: CASSYSKQLYNEQFF. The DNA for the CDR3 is TGTGCCAGCAGTTACTCGAAACAGTTATACAATGAGCAGTTCTTC.

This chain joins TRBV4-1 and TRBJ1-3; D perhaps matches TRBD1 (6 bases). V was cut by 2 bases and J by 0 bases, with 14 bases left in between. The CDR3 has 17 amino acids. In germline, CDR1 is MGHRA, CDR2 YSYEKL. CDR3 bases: TGCGCCAGCAGCCAACTCCCTACAGGGAGCTCTGGAAACACCATATATTTT. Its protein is CASSQLPTGSSGNTIYF.

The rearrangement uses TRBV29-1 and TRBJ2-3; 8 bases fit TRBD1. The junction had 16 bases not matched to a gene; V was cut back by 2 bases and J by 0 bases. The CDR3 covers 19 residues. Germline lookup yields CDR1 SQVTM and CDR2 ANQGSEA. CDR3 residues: CSVESVAGQEPGSTDTQYF. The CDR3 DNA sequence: TGCAGCGTTGAATCTGTCGCGGGACAGGAACCCGGTAGCACAGATACGCAGTATTTT.

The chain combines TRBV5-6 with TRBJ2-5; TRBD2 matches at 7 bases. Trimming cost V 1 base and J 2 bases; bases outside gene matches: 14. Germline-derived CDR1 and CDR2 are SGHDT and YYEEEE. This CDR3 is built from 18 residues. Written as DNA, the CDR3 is TGTGCCAGCAGCTTGTTTTGGCTAGCGGAGTCCGAACAAGAGACCCAGTACTTC. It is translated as CASSLFWLAESEQETQYF.

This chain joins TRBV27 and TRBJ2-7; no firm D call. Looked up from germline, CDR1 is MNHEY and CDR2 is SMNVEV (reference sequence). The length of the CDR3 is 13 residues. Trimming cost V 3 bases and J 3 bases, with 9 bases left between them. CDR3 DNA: TGTGCCAGCAGTTTCTCCCGTTTCTACGAGCAGTACTTC. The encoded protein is CASSFSRFYEQYF.

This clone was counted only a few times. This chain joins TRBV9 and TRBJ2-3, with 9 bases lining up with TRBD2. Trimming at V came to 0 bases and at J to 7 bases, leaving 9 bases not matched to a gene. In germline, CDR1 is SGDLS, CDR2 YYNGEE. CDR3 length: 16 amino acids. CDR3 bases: TGTGCCAGCAGCGTAGTGAATAGCGGGGGCCCCAATACGCAGTATTTT. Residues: CASSVVNSGGPNTQYF. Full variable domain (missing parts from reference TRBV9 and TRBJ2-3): DSGVTQTPKHLITATGQRVTLRCSPRSGDLSVYWYQQSLDQGLQFLIQYYNGEERAKGNILERFSAQQFPDLHSELNLSSLELGDSALYFCASSVVNSGGPNTQYFGPGTRLTVL.

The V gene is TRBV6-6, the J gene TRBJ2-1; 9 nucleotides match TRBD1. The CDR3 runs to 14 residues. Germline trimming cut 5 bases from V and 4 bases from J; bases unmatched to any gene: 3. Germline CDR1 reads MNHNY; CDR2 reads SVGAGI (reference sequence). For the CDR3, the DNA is TGTGCCAGCAGTACGGACAGGGGATACAATGAGCAGTTCTTC. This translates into CASSTDRGYNEQFF.

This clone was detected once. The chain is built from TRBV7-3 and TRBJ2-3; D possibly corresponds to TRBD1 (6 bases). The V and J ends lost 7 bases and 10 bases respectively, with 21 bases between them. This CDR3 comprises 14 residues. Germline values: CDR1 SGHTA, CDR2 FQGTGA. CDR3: CASTQQGDLSPQYF. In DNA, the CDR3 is TGTGCCAGCACCCAACAGGGCGACCTCTCCCCGCAGTATTTT.

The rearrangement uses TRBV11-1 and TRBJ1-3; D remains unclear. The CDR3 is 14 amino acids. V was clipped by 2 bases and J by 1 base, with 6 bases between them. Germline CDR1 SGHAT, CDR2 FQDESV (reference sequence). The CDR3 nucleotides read TGTGCCAGCAGCTTAAGCGGATCTGGAAACACCATATATTTT. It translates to CASSLSGSGNTIYF.

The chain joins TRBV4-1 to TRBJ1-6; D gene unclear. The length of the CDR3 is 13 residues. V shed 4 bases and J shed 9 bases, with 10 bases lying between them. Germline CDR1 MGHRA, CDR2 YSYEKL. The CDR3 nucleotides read TGCGCCAGCAGCCCAGGAGGGAGTTCACCCCTCCACTTT. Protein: CASSPGGSSPLHF.

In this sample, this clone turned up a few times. In DNA form, the CDR3 reads TGTGCCAGCAGTGGGACAGGGGGCACAGATACGCAGTATTTT. The encoded protein is CASSGTGGTDTQYF. V and J are TRBV6-4 and TRBJ2-3, with 9 bases fitting TRBD1. CDR1 is MRHNA and CDR2 is SNTAGT in the germline V gene. Unmatched junction bases numbered 0, after V lost 4 bases and J lost 1 base. The CDR3 contains 14 residues.

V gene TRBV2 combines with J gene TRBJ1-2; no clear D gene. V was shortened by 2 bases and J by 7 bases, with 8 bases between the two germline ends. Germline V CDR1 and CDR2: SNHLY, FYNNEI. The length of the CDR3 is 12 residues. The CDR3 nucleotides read TGTGCCAGCAGTGAAATGAGGGCTGGCTACACCTTC. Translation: CASSEMRAGYTF.

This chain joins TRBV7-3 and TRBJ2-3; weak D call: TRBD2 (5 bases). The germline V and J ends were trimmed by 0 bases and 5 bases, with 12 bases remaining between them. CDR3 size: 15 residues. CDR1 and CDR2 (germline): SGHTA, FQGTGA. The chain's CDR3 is CASSLTGLARDTQYF. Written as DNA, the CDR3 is TGTGCCAGCAGCTTAACGGGCCTAGCTAGAGATACGCAGTATTTT.

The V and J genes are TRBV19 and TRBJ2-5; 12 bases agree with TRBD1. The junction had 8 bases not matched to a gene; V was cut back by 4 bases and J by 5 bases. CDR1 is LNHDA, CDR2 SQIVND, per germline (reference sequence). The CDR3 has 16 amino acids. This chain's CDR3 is CASSTIPGQGAETQYF. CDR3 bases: TGTGCCAGTAGTACCATACCGGGACAGGGGGCGGAGACCCAGTACTTC.

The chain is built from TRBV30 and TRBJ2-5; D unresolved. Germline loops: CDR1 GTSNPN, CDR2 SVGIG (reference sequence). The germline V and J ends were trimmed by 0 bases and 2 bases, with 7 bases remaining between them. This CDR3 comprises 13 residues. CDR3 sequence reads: CAWSVNSQETQYF. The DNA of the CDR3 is TGTGCCTGGAGTGTAAACAGTCAAGAGACCCAGTACTTC. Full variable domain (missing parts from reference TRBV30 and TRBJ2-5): SQTIHQWPATLVQPVGSPLSLECTVEGTSNPNLYWYRQAAGRGLQLLFYSVGIGQISSEVPQNLSASRPQDRQFILSSKKLLLSDSGFYLCAWSVNSQETQYFGPGTRLLVL.

CDR3 bases: TGTGCCAGCTCACCACTGACTAGCGGGGGGGCCCAAGAGACCCAGTACTTC. As protein: CASSPLTSGGAQETQYF. This rearrangement joins TRBV18 to TRBJ2-5; 14 bases fit TRBD2. The length of the CDR3 is 17 residues. CDR1 is KGHSH and CDR2 is LQKENI in the germline V gene. The junction had 2 bases not matched to a gene; V was cut back by 1 base and J by 1 base.

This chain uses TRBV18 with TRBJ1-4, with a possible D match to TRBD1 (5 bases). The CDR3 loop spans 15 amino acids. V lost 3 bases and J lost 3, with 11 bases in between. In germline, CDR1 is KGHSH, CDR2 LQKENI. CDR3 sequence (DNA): TGTGCCAGCTCACCTAACGGACACCCTAATGAAAAACTGTTTTTT. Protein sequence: CASSPNGHPNEKLFF.

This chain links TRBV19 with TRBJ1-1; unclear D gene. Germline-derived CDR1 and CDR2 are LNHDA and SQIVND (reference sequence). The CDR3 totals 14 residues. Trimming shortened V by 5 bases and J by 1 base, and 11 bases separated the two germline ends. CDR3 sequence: CASSVSVRNTEAFF. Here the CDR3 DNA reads TGTGCCAGTAGTGTCTCGGTTAGGAACACTGAAGCTTTCTTT.